Included here is one T cell receptor beta chain sequence, with context. The data were taken from a study of blood T cell repertoires in COVID-19. Turning to the study itself: PBMCs, B-cell-depleted T cells, or T cells provided the cDNA or gDNA that made up the material.

V was cut by 7 bases and J by 11 bases, with 22 bases left in between. CDR1 SGHRS and CDR2 YFSETQ come from the germline V gene. This CDR3 comprises 15 residues. Clones were read by immunoSEQ multiplex PCR, and TCRdb kept only the in-frame ones, dropping some. The sample has about 110,000 clones, 71% seen once; the top ten hold less than 2%. J is TRBJ2-6 and V is TRBV5-1; a possible D gene is TRBD1 (6 bases). The sample was peripheral blood. This receptor was obtained from a woman aged 40-49 years with acute or convalescent COVID-19. CDR3 nucleotide sequence: TGCGCCAGCCGGTTTCAGTCAGGGGAGTCTGACGTCCTGACTTTC. It encodes CASRFQSGESDVLTF.